What follows are 10 T cell receptor beta chains derived from one specimen sequenced in a study of OX40 agonist ivuxolimab in advanced cancers. Only in-frame clones appear in the TCRdb table, and some are missing; sequencing was by immunoSEQ multiplex PCR. Of 90,000 to 95,000 clones detected, around 87% appear once; the ten largest clones hold around 4.5%. Source: CD4+ or CD8+ T cells sorted from blood, taken in a trial of the OX40 agonist ivuxolimab. These receptors were collected from an adult with an advanced solid tumor such as melanoma, head and neck, liver or kidney cancer.

This clone is a singleton in its sample. This chain uses TRBV4-1 with TRBJ2-1; D remains ambiguous. Germline lookup yields CDR1 MGHRA and CDR2 YSYEKL. Deletions cut 1 base from V and 9 bases from J, with 7 bases between. This CDR3 has 12 amino acids. For the CDR3, the DNA is TGCGCCAGCAGCCAAGCAGTGGGTGAGCAGTTCTTC. Protein product: CASSQAVGEQFF.

CDR3 amino acids: CAWIGGRSAFF. CDR3 bases: TGTGCCTGGATCGGGGGGCGGTCAGCTTTCTTT. The chain carries TRBV30 and TRBJ1-1, with a possible D match to TRBD1 (6 bases). The CDR3 runs 11 residues. The V end was cut by 4 bases, the J end by 10 bases, with 13 bases between. Per germline, CDR1 GTSNPN and CDR2 SVGIG (reference sequence).

This clone occurred once. This chain links TRBV10-1 with TRBJ2-1, with D uncertain. The CDR3 length is 14 residues. Between the trimmed V and J ends, which lost 0 bases and 7 bases, there was a span of 10 bases. Germline values: CDR1 WNHNN, CDR2 SYGVQD (reference sequence). The CDR3 loop is CASSESGNSNEQFF. The CDR3 DNA sequence: TGCGCCAGCAGTGAGTCGGGCAACTCGAATGAGCAGTTCTTC.

This rearrangement joins TRBV5-6 to TRBJ1-2; no definite D call. The CDR3 runs to 13 residues. V shed 3 bases and J shed 1 base, with 7 bases lying between them. CDR1 is SGHDT, CDR2 YYEEEE, per germline. The CDR3 DNA is TGTGCCAGCAGCTGGAACGATAACTATGGCTACACCTTC. Its protein is CASSWNDNYGYTF.

The chain is built from TRBV6-5 and TRBJ1-5; the D is unclear. Looked up from germline, CDR1 is MNHEY and CDR2 is SVGAGI. Trimming removed 5 bases from V and 0 bases from J, with 11 bases in between. This CDR3 comprises 15 residues. The CDR3 is CASSRKGVSNQPQHF. The CDR3 nucleotides are TGTGCCAGCAGTCGGAAGGGAGTTAGCAATCAGCCCCAGCATTTT.

The chain has TRBV2 and TRBJ1-4; D unclear. V was shortened by 3 bases and J by 13 bases, with 9 bases between the two germline ends. Germline V lookup: CDR1 SNHLY, CDR2 FYNNEI. This CDR3 has 11 amino acids. The CDR3 here is CASSENFGLFF. The CDR3 DNA reads as TGTGCCAGCAGTGAGAACTTTGGACTGTTTTTT.

This chain joins TRBV9 and TRBJ1-3; no clear D gene. Trimming removed 4 bases from V and 0 bases from J, with 2 bases in between. CDR1 and CDR2 from the germline V gene are SGDLS and YYNGEE. This CDR3 comprises 12 residues. The CDR3 coding sequence is TGTGCCAGCAGCTACTCTGGAAACACCATATATTTT. It translates to CASSYSGNTIYF.

This chain uses TRBV19 with TRBJ2-3, with 13 nucleotides matching TRBD2. Germline lookup yields CDR1 LNHDA and CDR2 SQIVND (reference sequence). CDR3 length equals 15 residues. V lost 3 bases to trimming and J lost 6 bases; unmatched junction nucleotides: 3. In nucleotides, the CDR3 is TGTGCCAGTAGTATGACTAGCGGGAGGTCGGATACGCAGTATTTT. Translated: CASSMTSGRSDTQYF. The whole variable domain, remainder taken from reference TRBV19 and TRBJ2-3, is DGGITQSPKYLFRKEGQNVTLSCEQNLNHDAMYWYRQDPGQGLRLIYYSQIVNDFQKGDIAEGYSVSREKKESFPLTVTSAQKNPTAFYLCASSMTSGRSDTQYFGPGTRLTVL.

The chain couples TRBV27 to TRBJ1-1, with a weak D call TRBD1 (6 bases). Per the germline V gene, CDR1 is MNHEY and CDR2 is SMNVEV (reference sequence). The CDR3 sequence is 15 residues long. Trimming removed 1 base at V and 3 bases at J, with 12 bases between. The CDR3 spells CASSLYRVTDTEAFF. CDR3 bases: TGTGCCAGCAGTTTATACAGGGTCACGGACACTGAAGCTTTCTTT.

The chain links TRBV9 to TRBJ2-5; weak D call: TRBD2 (6 bases). CDR1 and CDR2 (germline): SGDLS, YYNGEE. V was clipped by 0 bases and J by 5 bases, with 14 bases between them. The CDR3 extends over 15 amino acids. The CDR3 loop is CASSVGGTHPETQYF. In nucleotides, the CDR3 is TGTGCCAGCAGCGTAGGCGGGACCCATCCTGAGACCCAGTACTTC.